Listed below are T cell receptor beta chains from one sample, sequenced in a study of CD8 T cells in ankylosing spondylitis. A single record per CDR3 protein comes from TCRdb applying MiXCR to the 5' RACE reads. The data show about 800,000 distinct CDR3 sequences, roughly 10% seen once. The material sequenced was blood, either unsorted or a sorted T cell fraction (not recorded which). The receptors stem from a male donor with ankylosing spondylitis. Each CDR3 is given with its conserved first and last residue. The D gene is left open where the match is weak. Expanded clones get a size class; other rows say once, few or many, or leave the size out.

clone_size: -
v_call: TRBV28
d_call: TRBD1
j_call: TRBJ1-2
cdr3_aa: CASSSEQGTLF
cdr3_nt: TGTGCCAGCAGTTCAGAACAGGGGACGCTCTTC

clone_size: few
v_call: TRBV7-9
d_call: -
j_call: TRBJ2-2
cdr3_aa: CASSLLTRATGELFF
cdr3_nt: TGTGCCAGCAGCTTATTAACGAGGGCCACCGGGGAGCTGTTTTTT

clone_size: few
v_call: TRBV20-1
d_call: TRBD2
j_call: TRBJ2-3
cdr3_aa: CSARLRGGTDTQYF
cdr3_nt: TGCAGTGCTAGATTGCGGGGGGGTACAGATACGCAGTATTTT

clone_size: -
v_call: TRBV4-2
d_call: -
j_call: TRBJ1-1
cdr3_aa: CASSQVPGPNTEAFF
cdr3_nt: TGTGCCAGCAGCCAAGTACCAGGGCCGAACACTGAAGCTTTCTTT

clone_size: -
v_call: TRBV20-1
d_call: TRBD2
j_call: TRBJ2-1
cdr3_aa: CSAGTGTSGRNEQFF
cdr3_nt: TGCAGTGCTGGAACCGGGACTAGCGGGAGAAATGAGCAGTTCTTC

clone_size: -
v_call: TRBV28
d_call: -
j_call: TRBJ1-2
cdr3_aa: CASSFSGRDGYTF
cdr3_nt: TGTGCCAGCAGTTTTTCCGGGAGGGATGGCTACACCTTC

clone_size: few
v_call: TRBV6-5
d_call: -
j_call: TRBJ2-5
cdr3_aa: CASSYSSRDSDQETQYF
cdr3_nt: TGTGCCAGCAGTTACTCGTCGAGGGACTCAGACCAAGAGACCCAGTACTTC

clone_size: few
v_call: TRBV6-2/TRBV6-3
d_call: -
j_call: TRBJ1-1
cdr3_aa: CASRGRRGQMEAFF
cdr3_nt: TGTGCCAGCAGAGGACGGCGAGGGCAAATGGAAGCTTTCTTT

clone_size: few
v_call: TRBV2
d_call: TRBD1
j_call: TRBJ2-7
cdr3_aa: CASRAAGGGEQYF
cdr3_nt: TGTGCCAGCAGGGCTGCAGGGGGCGGCGAGCAGTACTTC

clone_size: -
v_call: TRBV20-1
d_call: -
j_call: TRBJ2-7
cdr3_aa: CSARDRVKAADEQYF
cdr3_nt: TGCAGTGCTAGAGATAGGGTGAAGGCCGCGGACGAGCAGTACTTC

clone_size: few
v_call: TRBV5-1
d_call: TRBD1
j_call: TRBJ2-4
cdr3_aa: CASSLGATGGPNRDIQYF
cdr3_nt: TGCGCCAGCAGCTTGGGTGCGACAGGGGGCCCAAACCGGGACATTCAGTACTTC

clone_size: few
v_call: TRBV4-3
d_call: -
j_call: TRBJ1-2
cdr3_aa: CASSQDLGWGRDGYTF
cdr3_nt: TGCGCCAGCAGCCAAGATCTGGGGTGGGGGAGGGATGGCTACACCTTC

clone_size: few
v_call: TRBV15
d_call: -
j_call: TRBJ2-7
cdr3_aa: CATSRGSGPTYEQYF
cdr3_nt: TGTGCCACCAGCAGGGGAAGCGGACCCACCTACGAGCAGTACTTC

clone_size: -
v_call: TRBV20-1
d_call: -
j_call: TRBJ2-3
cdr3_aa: CSAPSRDVEQYF
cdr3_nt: TGCAGTGCTCCGAGCCGGGACGTAGAGCAGTATTTT

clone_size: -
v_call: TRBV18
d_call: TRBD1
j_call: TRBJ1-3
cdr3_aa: CASSPGTGGSGNTIYF
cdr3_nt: TGTGCCAGCTCACCCGGGACAGGGGGCTCTGGAAACACCATATATTTT

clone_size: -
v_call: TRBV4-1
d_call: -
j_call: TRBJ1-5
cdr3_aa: CASSQEDGQPQHF
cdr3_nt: TGCGCCAGCAGCCAGGAGGACGGTCAGCCCCAGCATTTT

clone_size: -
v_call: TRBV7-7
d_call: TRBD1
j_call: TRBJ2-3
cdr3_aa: CASSSKGADLDTQYF
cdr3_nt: TGTGCTAGCAGCTCTAAGGGGGCGGACTTGGATACGCAGTATTTT